The clone carrying this T cell receptor beta chain was observed a few times. Its antigen is unidentified. This record belongs to a study of T-cell memory formation after mild COVID-19. Study-wide results and limits: That cross-reactive memory joined was suggested by some responding clones appearing in pre-infection memory.

With 3 bases clipped from V and 5 bases from J, the junction kept 4 bases outside the gene matches. The CDR3 contains 14 residues. 5'RACE, which relied on constant-segment primers, yielded TCR alpha and TCR beta cDNA libraries carrying sample barcodes and UMIs. A single record per CDR3 protein comes from TCRdb applying MiXCR to the 5' RACE reads. This table has 270,000 or so distinct CDR3 sequences, approximately 16% appearing once. The V gene is TRBV12-3 or TRBV12-4, the J gene TRBJ2-5, with 9 positions matching TRBD2. Material: PBMCs or a T cell subset sorted from them (not recorded which). This receptor was obtained from a man younger than 35 who had mild COVID-19 (a few samples of this study predate the infection). Cell type and time point are not known. The CDR3 sequence: CASSFGGLAETQYF. The CDR3 DNA sequence: TGTGCCAGCAGTTTTGGAGGACTAGCGGAGACCCAGTACTTC.